A selection of T cell receptor beta chains follows, all from one sample in a study of cytomegalovirus exposure and HLA in healthy donors. Repertoires were generated with immunoSEQ multiplex PCR, while TCRdb's copy carries only in-frame clones and drops some. Of 68,000 or so clones in the sample, roughly 77% were seen once. Input material: PBMCs. The source of these receptors is a woman aged 25-40 years in good health and CMV-seronegative. Each CDR3 is given with its conserved first and last residue. A D gene is named only where the DNA matches it firmly.

j_gene	len	d_gene	v_gene	CDR3nt	CDR3aa
TRBJ2-2	15	NA	TRBV7-2	TGTGCCAGCAGCTTAAAGACAGCTAACACCGGGGAGCTGTTTTTT	CASSLKTANTGELFF
TRBJ2-7	15	NA	TRBV18	TGTGCCAGCTCACCCGTCGGGGGTAGGAACTACGAGCAGTACTTC	CASSPVGGRNYEQYF
TRBJ2-2	16	TRBD2	TRBV10-3	TGTGCCATCAGGGGGACTAGCGGGAGCCAAAACGGGGAGCTGTTTTTT	CAIRGTSGSQNGELFF
TRBJ2-6	17	NA	TRBV28	TGTGCCAGCACTACCACAGTCCTCAGCTCTGGGGCCAACGTCCTGACTTTC	CASTTTVLSSGANVLTF
TRBJ2-7	10	NA	TRBV2	TGTGCCAGCGGGCAGGGCGAGCAGTACTTC	CASGQGEQYF
TRBJ1-1	12	TRBD1	TRBV29-1	TGCAGCGCGGGACAGACCAACACTGAAGCTTTCTTT	CSAGQTNTEAFF
TRBJ1-5	16	TRBD1	TRBV15	TGTGCCACCAGCAGAGCGTCCGGGACAGAGGATCAGCCCCAGCATTTT	CATSRASGTEDQPQHF
TRBJ2-7	13	TRBD1	TRBV30	TGTGCCTGGGCGGGACAGGGGGCTTTGGAGCAGTACTTC	CAWAGQGALEQYF
TRBJ2-1	14	TRBD2	TRBV7-3	TGTGCCAGCAGCTTAAGCGGGGGGGCTATTGAGCAGTTCTTC	CASSLSGGAIEQFF
TRBJ2-7	13	TRBD1	TRBV5-1	TGCGCCAGCAGCTTCGACAGGGGGGACGAGCAGTACTTC	CASSFDRGDEQYF
TRBJ2-1	15	NA	TRBV5-6	TGTGCCAGCAGCCAAGGGACAGCGAATCGGCGGGGGCAGTTCTTC	CASSQGTANRRGQFF
TRBJ1-1	15	NA	TRBV4-1	TGCGCCAGCAGCCAAGAGGGGACACAGAACACTGAAGCTTTCTTT	CASSQEGTQNTEAFF
TRBJ1-1	15	NA	TRBV6-5	TGTGCCAGCAGTTTTCGGAGGGGAGCGAACACTGAAGCTTTCTTT	CASSFRRGANTEAFF
TRBJ2-2	17	TRBD2	TRBV4-1	TGCGCCAGCAGCCAAGGGGCGGGGCGGGGGGACACCGGGGAGCTGTTTTTT	CASSQGAGRGDTGELFF
TRBJ1-5	15	NA	TRBV2	TGTGCCAGCAGTGAAGTTGACGGGATTGGTCAGCCCCAGCATTTT	CASSEVDGIGQPQHF